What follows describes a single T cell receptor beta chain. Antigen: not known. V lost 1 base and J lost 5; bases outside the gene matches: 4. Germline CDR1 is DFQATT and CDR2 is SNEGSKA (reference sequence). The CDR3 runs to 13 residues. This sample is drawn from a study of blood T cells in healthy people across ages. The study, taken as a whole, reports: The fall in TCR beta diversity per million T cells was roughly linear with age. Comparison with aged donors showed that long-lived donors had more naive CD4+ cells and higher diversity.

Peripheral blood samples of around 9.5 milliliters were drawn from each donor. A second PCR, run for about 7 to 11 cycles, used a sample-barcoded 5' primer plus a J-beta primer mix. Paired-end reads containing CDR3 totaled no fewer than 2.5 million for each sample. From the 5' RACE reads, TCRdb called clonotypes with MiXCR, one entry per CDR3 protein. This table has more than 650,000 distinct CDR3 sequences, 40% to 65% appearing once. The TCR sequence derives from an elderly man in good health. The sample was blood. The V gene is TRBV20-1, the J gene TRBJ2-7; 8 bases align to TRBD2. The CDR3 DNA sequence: TGCAGTGCTAGAGGGGCTAGCGGGCACGAGCAGTACTTC. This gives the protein CSARGASGHEQYF.